A selection of T cell receptor beta chains follows, all from one sample in a study of T cell responses to AZD1222 COVID-19 vaccine. TCRdb's copy holds only in-frame clones and misses some; the assay was immunoSEQ multiplex PCR. Of 150,000 to 180,000 clones in the sample, about nine tenths were seen once. Specimen: peripheral blood, collected on day 0 of AZD1222 vaccination. These receptors originate from an adult in good health. The CDR3 runs from the conserved cysteine through the conserved F or W.

TRBJ1-5	TRBV28	CASSTFGIPQRQPQHF
TRBJ1-1	TRBV5-1	CASSLALGGHTEAFF
TRBJ1-2	TRBV19	CASSIGRLRGGYTF
TRBJ2-5	TRBV18	CASSQAGQETQYF
TRBJ2-2	TRBV6-5	CASRGQGGDTGELFF
TRBJ2-5	TRBV5-4	CASSHWTSGGEETQYF
TRBJ1-4	TRBV19	CASRRTGRFNEKLFF
TRBJ1-2	TRBV28	CASSLSQTGYTF
TRBJ1-5	TRBV19	CASRGGARQPQHF
TRBJ1-2	TRBV7-9	CASSLAQGDLSGYTF
TRBJ1-5	TRBV6-6	CASSFNPDGKPQHF
TRBJ1-1	TRBV5-5	CASSPEGQSNTEAFF
TRBJ2-1	TRBV4-1	CASSQGPSGGYNEQFF
TRBJ2-1	TRBV7-8	CASSLGIGGVGSYNEQFF
TRBJ1-4	TRBV19	CASKDRFANEKLFF
TRBJ1-5	TRBV5-5	CASSLVWVSDQPQHF
TRBJ1-4	TRBV21-1	CASGRHKLFF
TRBJ2-5	TRBV7-2	CASSLFSAETQYF
TRBJ2-7	TRBV11-2	CASSSPRVAAGAAYEQYF
TRBJ2-5	TRBV19	CASSIGTYSQETQYF
TRBJ2-4	TRBV6-5	CASSFSGGSKNIQYF
TRBJ1-5	TRBV6-5	CASSSLAGANNQPQHF
TRBJ1-1	TRBV27	CASGRQGSTEAFF
TRBJ1-4	TRBV4-2	CASSHPNRGGRGEKLFF
TRBJ1-5	TRBV7-2	CASSLEGTGGQPQHF
TRBJ2-7	TRBV4-3	CASSQDRGTGNEQYF
TRBJ2-7	TRBV6-5	CASRQGARYEQYF
TRBJ2-7	TRBV9	CASSVSPSHLEQYF
TRBJ2-4	TRBV19	CASSGLAKNIQYF
TRBJ2-7	TRBV5-5	CASSLRPGTDYEQYF
TRBJ2-1	TRBV5-1	CASSGGTSNEQFF
TRBJ1-2	TRBV13	CASSLAEYGYTF
TRBJ1-3	TRBV27	CASSSQLGNTIYF
TRBJ2-7	TRBV5-1	CASSFGHSDEQYF
TRBJ2-7	TRBV7-3	CASSLWLAGGYEQYF
TRBJ2-1	TRBV6-4	CASSDETVQWVYFREQFF
TRBJ2-6	TRBV7-3	CASSLGTGANVLTF
TRBJ1-1	TRBV6-5	CASTWGTNTEAFF
TRBJ2-5	TRBV9	CASSVEMSVEETQYF
TRBJ1-5	TRBV6-2/TRBV6-3	CASSYPGGTGAKSNQPQHF
TRBJ1-3	TRBV9	CASSEGQGAGNTIYF
TRBJ2-3	TRBV7-2	CASSPQGARTDTQYF
TRBJ2-7	TRBV6-5	CASNGRQVPYEQYF
TRBJ1-4	TRBV6-5	CASRTLNEKLFF
TRBJ2-5	TRBV10-1	CASRATGGWETQYF
TRBJ1-4	TRBV9	CASGAGQRNEKLFF
TRBJ1-1	TRBV5-1	CASSGGQGATEAFF
TRBJ2-7	TRBV3-1/TRBV3-2	CASSQARDSYEQYF
TRBJ1-5	TRBV6-2/TRBV6-3	CASSYKEYQPQHF
TRBJ1-2	TRBV21-1	CASSKGVQGAGYGYTF
TRBJ1-6	TRBV28	CASSPQQGTSDSPLHF